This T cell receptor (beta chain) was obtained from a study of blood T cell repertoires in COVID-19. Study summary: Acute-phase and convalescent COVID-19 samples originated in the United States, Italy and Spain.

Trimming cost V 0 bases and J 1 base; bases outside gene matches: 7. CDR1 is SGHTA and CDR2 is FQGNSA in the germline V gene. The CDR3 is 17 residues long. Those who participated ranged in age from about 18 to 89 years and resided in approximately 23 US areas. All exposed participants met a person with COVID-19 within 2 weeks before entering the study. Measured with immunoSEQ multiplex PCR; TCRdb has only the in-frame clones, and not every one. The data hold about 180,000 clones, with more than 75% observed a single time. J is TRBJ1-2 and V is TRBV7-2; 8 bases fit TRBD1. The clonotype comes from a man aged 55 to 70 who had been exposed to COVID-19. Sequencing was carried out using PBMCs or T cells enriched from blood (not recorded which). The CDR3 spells CASSLAVGTGFNYGYTF. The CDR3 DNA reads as TGTGCCAGCAGCTTAGCAGTGGGGACAGGATTTAACTATGGCTACACCTTC.